A single sample is the source of the 14 T cell receptor beta chains below, sequenced in a study of beta chain features in type 1 diabetes. As every portion of the isolated RNA was reverse transcribed, the sequencing read expressed TCRB transcripts. Clones were sequenced by immunoSEQ multiplex PCR, and TCRdb holds only the in-frame ones, with some missing. There are hundreds of thousands of clones in the sample; more than 13% occur only once, and just under 0.04% lies in the top ten. These TCRs' antigens remain unknown. General study results and limits: TCRB CDR3s were moderately but significantly shorter in Type 1 diabetes patients in all four CD4+ subsets.

What was sequenced was naive CD4+ T cells from blood. The receptors stem from a man aged 18 to 30 with type 1 diabetes.

V is TRBV30 and J is TRBJ1-5; maybe TRBD1 (6 bases). The V end lost 2 bases, the J end lost 1 base, and 9 bases lay between the germline ends. Germline V gene data show CDR1 as GTSNPN and CDR2 as SVGIG (reference sequence). This CDR3 is built from 14 residues. For the CDR3, the DNA is TGTGCCTGGAGTCTCAGGGGAAGCAATCAGCCCCAGCATTTT. Protein product: CAWSLRGSNQPQHF. Full variable domain (outside the CDR3, taken from reference TRBV30 and TRBJ1-5): SQTIHQWPATLVQPVGSPLSLECTVEGTSNPNLYWYRQAAGRGLQLLFYSVGIGQISSEVPQNLSASRPQDRQFILSSKKLLLSDSGFYLCAWSLRGSNQPQHFGDGTRLSIL.

This rearrangement joins TRBV6-5 to TRBJ1-1; a weak D match, TRBD1 (6 bases). V was clipped by 5 bases and J by 1 base, with 14 bases between them. Germline CDR1 MNHEY, CDR2 SVGAGI. The CDR3 is 15 amino acids. The chain's CDR3 is CASSTEGGSNTEAFF. The DNA of the CDR3 is TGTGCCAGCAGTACCGAGGGGGGATCGAACACTGAAGCTTTCTTT.

V gene TRBV2 combines with J gene TRBJ1-1; weak D call: TRBD1 (5 bases). Germline lookup yields CDR1 SNHLY and CDR2 FYNNEI. This CDR3 is 14 amino acids long. V gave up 6 bases and J gave up 2 bases, with 13 bases separating them. CDR3 in amino acids: CASRGTSRNTEAFF. The CDR3 region has the DNA TGTGCCAGCAGGGGGACCTCCAGAAACACTGAAGCTTTCTTT.

The chain employs TRBV6-1 and TRBJ2-1, with D possibly being TRBD1 or TRBD2 (5 bases each). Germline-derived CDR1 and CDR2 are MNHNS and SASEGT. The germline V and J ends were trimmed by 5 bases and 8 bases, with 10 bases remaining between them. The CDR3 spans 12 residues. CDR3: CASSQRGDEQFF. CDR3 nucleotides: TGTGCCAGCAGTCAGAGGGGAGATGAGCAGTTCTTC.

This clone was picked up a small number of times. The chain recombines TRBV27 with TRBJ2-7, with D tentatively TRBD1 or TRBD2 (6 bases each). The CDR3 covers 13 residues. Per the germline V gene, CDR1 is MNHEY and CDR2 is SMNVEV (reference sequence). The ends were cut back, 2 bases at V and 4 bases at J, with 9 bases in the middle. The CDR3 nucleotides are TGTGCCAGCAGTTTAAAGGGGGGTTACGAGCAGTACTTC. Its protein product is CASSLKGGYEQYF.

V gene TRBV7-6 combines with J gene TRBJ1-1; TRBD1 agrees at 7 bases. Trimming at V came to 4 bases and at J to 1 base, leaving 3 bases not matched to a gene. Germline V gene lookup returns CDR1 SGHVS and CDR2 FNYEAQ. This CDR3 contains 14 residues. The CDR3 here is CASSSRTGNTEAFF. The CDR3 DNA reads TGTGCCAGCAGCTCACGGACAGGGAACACTGAAGCTTTCTTT.

The chain uses TRBV29-1 and TRBJ2-2; 9 bases align to TRBD1. Germline assignment: CDR1 SQVTM and CDR2 ANQGSEA. The V segment lost 6 bases and the J segment 2 bases; nucleotides outside the gene matches: 13. This CDR3 has 17 amino acids. The CDR3 reads CSVGKGTGTSNTGELFF. DNA of the CDR3: TGCAGCGTGGGAAAGGGGACAGGGACCTCTAACACCGGGGAGCTGTTTTTT.

This clone was seen more than once but under ten times. J is TRBJ2-5 and V is TRBV9, with D hard to call. CDR1 SGDLS and CDR2 YYNGEE come from the germline V gene. Deletions cut 3 bases from V and 0 bases from J, with 15 bases between. This CDR3 has 16 amino acids. The CDR3 DNA reads as TGTGCCAGCAGCGGCACTCAAGGATCGTACCAAGAGACCCAGTACTTC. It specifies CASSGTQGSYQETQYF.

This clone was observed a few times. The rearrangement joins TRBV30 to TRBJ2-3, with D unclear. From germline, CDR1 is GTSNPN and CDR2 SVGIG (reference sequence). The CDR3 loop spans 14 amino acids. Between the trimmed V and J ends, which lost 3 bases and 0 bases, there was a span of 10 bases. The CDR3 DNA reads as TGTGCCTGGAGACGGACGACTAGCACAGATACGCAGTATTTT. Translated, it gives CAWRRTTSTDTQYF.

CDR3 in DNA: TGCGCCAGCAGCCCTGGAGGACTAGCGGGAGGGCGTACCGGGGAGCTGTTTTTT. Its translation: CASSPGGLAGGRTGELFF. The chain carries TRBV5-1 and TRBJ2-2, with 15 bases matching TRBD2. CDR3 length equals 18 residues. Germline assignment: CDR1 SGHRS and CDR2 YFSETQ. V lost 4 bases and J lost 5; bases outside the gene matches: 9.

The chain has TRBV5-6 and TRBJ2-1; 13 bases line up with TRBD2. With 4 bases clipped from V and 0 bases from J, the junction kept 4 bases outside the gene matches. Germline V gene data show CDR1 as SGHDT and CDR2 as YYEEEE. The CDR3 loop spans 17 amino acids. The chain's CDR3 is CASSRTSGGSSYNEQFF. Here the CDR3 DNA reads TGTGCCAGCAGCCGGACTAGCGGGGGTAGCTCCTACAATGAGCAGTTCTTC.

This clone was seen a handful of times. In DNA form, the CDR3 reads TGCGCCAGCAGCTTGATCGCGGAGACCCAGTACTTC. It yields the protein CASSLIAETQYF. The chain carries TRBV5-1 and TRBJ2-5; D remains ambiguous. V was clipped by 1 base and J by 5 bases, with 6 bases between them. This CDR3 has 12 amino acids. The germline gives CDR1 SGHRS, CDR2 YFSETQ. The complete variable domain, with remaining parts taken from reference TRBV5-1 and TRBJ2-5, reads KAGVTQTPRYLIKTRGQQVTLSCSPISGHRSVSWYQQTPGQGLQFLFEYFSETQRNKGNFPGRFSGRQFSNSRSEMNVSTLELGDSALYLCASSLIAETQYFGPGTRLLVL.

A few counts support this clone. The genes are TRBV11-2 and TRBJ2-2, with a possible D match to TRBD2 (5 bases). The V and J ends lost 2 bases and 6 bases respectively, with 10 bases between them. Germline CDR1 SGHAT, CDR2 FQNNGV. The CDR3 length is 14 residues. DNA for the CDR3: TGTGCCAGCAGCTTACGAGACGGGGCCGGGGAGCTGTTTTTT. Its protein is CASSLRDGAGELFF. The full variable domain, completed using reference TRBV11-2 and TRBJ2-2, is EAGVAQSPRYKIIEKRQSVAFWCNPISGHATLYWYQQILGQGPKLLIQFQNNGVVDDSQLPKDRFSAERLKGVDSTLKIQPAKLEDSAVYLCASSLRDGAGELFFGEGSRLTVL.

The gene calls are TRBV14 and TRBJ2-7; no clear D gene. Deletions cut 5 bases from V and 0 bases from J, with 5 bases between. The CDR3 spans 12 residues. Germline V gene lookup returns CDR1 SGHDN and CDR2 FVKESK. CDR3 sequence (DNA): TGTGCCAGCAGCGAGAGCTCCTACGAGCAGTACTTC. Translated, it gives CASSESSYEQYF.